The 3 T cell receptor beta chains given below trace back to one sample, sequenced in a study of T cells in Graves' hyperthyroidism and ophthalmopathy. Authors of the study amplified TCR beta CDR3 regions from RNA transcripts. HTBI primers were employed in a first-round RT-PCR of the TCR CDR3. Using its own MiXCR run on the multiplex PCR reads, TCRdb lists one record per CDR3 protein. The repertoire holds 500,000 to 800,000 distinct CDR3 sequences, with about 15% as singletons. Sequenced: blood. Source of these receptors: a woman in her fifties or sixties with Graves' ophthalmopathy.

Comments on this clonotype: A read error may be the cause here, since a much bigger clone is one base away. The chain joins TRBV28 to TRBJ2-3, with 8 bases that match TRBD1. The CDR3 is 15 amino acids. The germline CDR1 and CDR2 sequences are MDHEN and SYDVKM. The CDR3 region is CASSPRGRPADTKYF. The CDR3 coding sequence is TGTGCCAGCAGCCCCAGGGGGCGGCCGGCAGATACGAAGTATTTT.

J is TRBJ2-5 and V is TRBV7-2, with a tentative D call TRBD1 (5 bases). V lost 3 bases and J lost 7, with 24 bases in between. Per the germline V gene, CDR1 is SGHTA and CDR2 is FQGNSA. CDR3 length: 17 amino acids. The CDR3 sequence is CASSFVSTAKPVGTQYF. CDR3 bases: TGTGCCAGCAGCTTTGTGTCGACAGCAAAGCCGGTAGGGACCCAGTACTTC.

This clonotype was seen many times. The gene calls are TRBV7-2 and TRBJ2-3, with 8 bases fitting TRBD2. The V gene end was trimmed by 5 bases and the J gene end by 3 bases; junction bases not matched to a gene: 13. The CDR3 has 17 residues. CDR1 is SGHTA, CDR2 FQGNSA, per germline. The CDR3 region has the DNA TGTGCCAGCAGCACACCCAAAGCGGGAGTAAGGACAGATACGCAGTATTTT. Its protein product is CASSTPKAGVRTDTQYF.